This TCR beta chain was retrieved from a study of blood T cell repertoires in COVID-19. Turning to the study itself: PBMCs, B-cell-depleted T cells, or T cells were the source of the cDNA or gDNA that made up the material.

Germline loops: CDR1 SGHAT, CDR2 FQNNGV. The CDR3 extends over 15 amino acids. The V end lost 0 bases, the J end lost 4 bases, and 9 bases lay between the germline ends. In the source study's methods: It was from reference gene primer amplification that nucleated cell counts were estimated. The assay was immunoSEQ multiplex PCR, and TCRdb's table has in-frame clones only and misses some. V, J and clone size are taken as reported in that table, and D and trimming were inferred from the DNA itself. Seen here are approximately 54,000 clones, around 81% observed once, and the top ten hold around 5.3%. The chain couples TRBV11-2 to TRBJ2-2; no firm D call. Sequenced input: peripheral blood. This TCR came from a woman aged 60-75 years with acute or convalescent COVID-19. CDR3 residues: CASSLEPGFTGELFF. Here the CDR3 DNA reads TGTGCCAGCAGCTTAGAGCCGGGTTTCACCGGGGAGCTGTTTTTT.